This TCR beta chain was sequenced in a study of blood T cell repertoires in COVID-19. For the study at large: Material from acute and convalescent COVID-19 was sourced from the United States, Italy and Spain. PBMCs, B-cell-depleted T cells, or T cells provided the cDNA or gDNA that made up the material.

This clone has just one count. The V gene lost 5 bases and the J gene lost 4 bases, with 11 bases spanning the gap. The length of the CDR3 is 13 residues. Authors' methods: How many nucleated cells were present was estimated from reference gene primer amplification. Produced via immunoSEQ multiplex PCR; TCRdb's table is partial and in-frame only. From that table come the V and J calls and clone size; the DNA was used to work out D and trimming. The table has 90,000 to 100,000 clones, 82% seen once; the top ten hold approximately 18%. Specimen: peripheral blood. This TCR was sampled from a man older than 75 with acute or convalescent COVID-19. The chain couples TRBV12-3 or TRBV12-4 to TRBJ1-2; D unclear. The chain's CDR3 is CASSPSLSYGYTF. The CDR3 coding sequence is TGTGCCAGCAGTCCTAGCCTTAGCTATGGCTACACCTTC.